This TCR beta chain was sequenced for a study of preoperative IRX-2 immunotherapy in early breast cancer. Clones were read by immunoSEQ multiplex PCR, and TCRdb kept only the in-frame ones, dropping some. The sample holds approximately 98,000 clones, about nine tenths seen once. The treatment denotes: preoperative locoregional IRX-2 cytokine immunotherapy. Patients received preoperative, locoregional IRX-2 cytokine immunotherapy in a phase Ib study. The CDR3 sequence is 13 residues long. CDR1 is GTSNPN, CDR2 SVGIG, per germline (reference sequence). The V end was cut by 1 base, the J end by 4 bases, with 10 bases between.

The gene calls are TRBV30 and TRBJ2-5; D is uncertain. The sequence was obtained from a human donor with breast cancer. This specimen was tumor tissue, taken after IRX-2 immunotherapy. CDR3 DNA: TGTGCCTGGAGTGGGGGTCTTCGAGAGACCCAGTACTTC. This encodes CAWSGGLRETQYF.